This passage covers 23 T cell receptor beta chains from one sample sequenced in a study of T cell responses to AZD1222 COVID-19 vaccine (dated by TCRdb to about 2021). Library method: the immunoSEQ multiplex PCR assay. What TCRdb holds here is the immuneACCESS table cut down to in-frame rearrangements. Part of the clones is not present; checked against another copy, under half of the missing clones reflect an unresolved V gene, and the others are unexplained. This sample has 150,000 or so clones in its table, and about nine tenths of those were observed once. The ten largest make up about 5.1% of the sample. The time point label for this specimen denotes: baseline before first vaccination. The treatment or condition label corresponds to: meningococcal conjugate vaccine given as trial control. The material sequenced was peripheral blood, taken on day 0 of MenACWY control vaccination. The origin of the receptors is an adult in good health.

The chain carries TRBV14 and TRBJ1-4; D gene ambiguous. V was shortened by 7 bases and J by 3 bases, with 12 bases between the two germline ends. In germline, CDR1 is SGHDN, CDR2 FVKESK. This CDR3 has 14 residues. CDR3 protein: CASKGSAANEKLFF. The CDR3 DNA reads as TGTGCCAGCAAGGGATCTGCGGCTAATGAAAAACTGTTTTTT.

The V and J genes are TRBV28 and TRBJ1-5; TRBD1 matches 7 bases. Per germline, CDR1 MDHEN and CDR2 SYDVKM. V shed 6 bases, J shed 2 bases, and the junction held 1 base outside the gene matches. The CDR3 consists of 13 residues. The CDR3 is CASSRGGNQPQHF. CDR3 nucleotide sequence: TGTGCCAGCAGCAGGGGGGGCAATCAGCCCCAGCATTTT.

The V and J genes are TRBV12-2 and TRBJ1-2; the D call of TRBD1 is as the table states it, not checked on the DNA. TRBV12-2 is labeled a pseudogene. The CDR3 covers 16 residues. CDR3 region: CASRLEQGRINYGYTF. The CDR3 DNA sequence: TGTGCAAGTCGCTTAGAACAGGGACGCATCAACTATGGCTACACCTTC.

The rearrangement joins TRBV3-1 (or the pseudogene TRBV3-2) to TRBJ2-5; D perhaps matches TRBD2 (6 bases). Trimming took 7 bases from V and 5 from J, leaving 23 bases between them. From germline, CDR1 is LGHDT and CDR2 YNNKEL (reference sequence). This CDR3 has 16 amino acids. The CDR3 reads CASTHRSGSGGETQYF. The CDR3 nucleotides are TGTGCCAGCACCCACCGGAGTGGTTCAGGAGGGGAGACCCAGTACTTC.

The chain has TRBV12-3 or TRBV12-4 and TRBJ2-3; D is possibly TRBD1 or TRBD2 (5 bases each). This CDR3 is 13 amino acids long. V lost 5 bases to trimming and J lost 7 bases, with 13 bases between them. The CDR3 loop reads CASSLLEGNTQYF. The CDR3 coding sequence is TGTGCCAGCAGTCTCTTAGAGGGGAATACGCAGTATTTT.

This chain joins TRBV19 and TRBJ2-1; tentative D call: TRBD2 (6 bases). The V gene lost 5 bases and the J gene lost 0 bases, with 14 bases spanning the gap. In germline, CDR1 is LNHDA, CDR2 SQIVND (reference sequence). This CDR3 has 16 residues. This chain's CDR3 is CASSSGSGDSYNEQFF. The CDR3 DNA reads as TGTGCCAGTAGTTCGGGTAGCGGCGACTCCTACAATGAGCAGTTCTTC.

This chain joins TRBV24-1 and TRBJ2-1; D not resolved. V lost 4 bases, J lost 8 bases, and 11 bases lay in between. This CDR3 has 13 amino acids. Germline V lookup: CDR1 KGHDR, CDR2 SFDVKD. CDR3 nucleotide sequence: TGTGCCACCAGTGAAGCGTGGGGTCATGAGCAGTTCTTC. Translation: CATSEAWGHEQFF.

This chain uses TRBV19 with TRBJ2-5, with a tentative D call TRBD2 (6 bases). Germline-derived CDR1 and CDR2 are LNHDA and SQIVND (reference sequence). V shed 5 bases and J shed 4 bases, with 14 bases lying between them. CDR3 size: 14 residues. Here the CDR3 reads CASSATGLPETQYF. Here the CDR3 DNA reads TGTGCCAGTAGTGCGACGGGACTCCCAGAGACCCAGTACTTC. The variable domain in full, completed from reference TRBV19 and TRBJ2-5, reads DGGITQSPKYLFRKEGQNVTLSCEQNLNHDAMYWYRQDPGQGLRLIYYSQIVNDFQKGDIAEGYSVSREKKESFPLTVTSAQKNPTAFYLCASSATGLPETQYFGPGTRLLVL.

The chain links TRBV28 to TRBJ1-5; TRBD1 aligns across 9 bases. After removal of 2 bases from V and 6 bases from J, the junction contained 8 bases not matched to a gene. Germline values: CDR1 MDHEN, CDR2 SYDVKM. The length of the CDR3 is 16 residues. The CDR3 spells CASSLPGTGSVQPQHF. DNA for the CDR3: TGTGCCAGCAGTTTACCCGGGACAGGGAGTGTTCAGCCCCAGCATTTT.

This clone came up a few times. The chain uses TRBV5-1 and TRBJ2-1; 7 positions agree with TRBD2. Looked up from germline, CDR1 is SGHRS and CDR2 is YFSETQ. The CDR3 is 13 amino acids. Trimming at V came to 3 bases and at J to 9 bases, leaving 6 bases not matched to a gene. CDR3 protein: CASSWTRSTEQFF. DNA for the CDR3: TGCGCCAGCAGCTGGACTAGGAGTACTGAGCAGTTCTTC.

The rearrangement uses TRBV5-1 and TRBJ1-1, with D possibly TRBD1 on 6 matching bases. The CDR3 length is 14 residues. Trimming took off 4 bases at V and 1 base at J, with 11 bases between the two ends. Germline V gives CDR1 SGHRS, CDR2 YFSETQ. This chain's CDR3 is CASSPWTENTEAFF. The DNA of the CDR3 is TGCGCCAGCAGCCCTTGGACAGAGAACACTGAAGCTTTCTTT.

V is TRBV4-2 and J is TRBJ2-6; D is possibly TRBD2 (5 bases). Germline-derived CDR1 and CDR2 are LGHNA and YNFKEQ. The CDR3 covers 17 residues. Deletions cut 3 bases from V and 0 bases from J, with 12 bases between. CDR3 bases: TGTGCCAGCAGCCAGGCCGCTCGGGGCTCTGGGGCCAACGTCCTGACTTTC. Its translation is CASSQAARGSGANVLTF.

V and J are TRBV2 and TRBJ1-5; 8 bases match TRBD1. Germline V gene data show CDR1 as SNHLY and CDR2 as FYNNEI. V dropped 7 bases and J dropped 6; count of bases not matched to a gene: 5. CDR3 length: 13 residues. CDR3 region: CASNGQGGQPQHF. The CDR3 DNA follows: TGTGCCAGCAACGGACAGGGAGGTCAGCCCCAGCATTTT.

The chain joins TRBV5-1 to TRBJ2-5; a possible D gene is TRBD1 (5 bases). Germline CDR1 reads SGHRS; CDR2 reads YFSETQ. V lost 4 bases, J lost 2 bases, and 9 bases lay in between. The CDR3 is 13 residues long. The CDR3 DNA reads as TGCGCCAGCAGCGGGGCAGTTCAAGAGACCCAGTACTTC. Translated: CASSGAVQETQYF.

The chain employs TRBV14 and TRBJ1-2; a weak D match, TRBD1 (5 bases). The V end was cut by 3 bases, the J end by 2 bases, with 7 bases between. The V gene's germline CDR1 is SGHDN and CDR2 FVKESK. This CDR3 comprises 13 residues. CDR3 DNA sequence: TGTGCCAGCAGCCAGGGACGGAACTATGGCTACACCTTC. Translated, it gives CASSQGRNYGYTF.

CDR3 protein: CASSSRRADYNSPLHF. CDR3 coding DNA: TGTGCCAGCAGCTCTAGGAGGGCAGACTATAATTCACCCCTCCACTTT. The chain links TRBV7-2 to TRBJ1-6; D is unresolved. The CDR3 is 16 amino acids. V lost 4 bases and J lost 3, with 13 bases in between. Germline values: CDR1 SGHTA, CDR2 FQGNSA.

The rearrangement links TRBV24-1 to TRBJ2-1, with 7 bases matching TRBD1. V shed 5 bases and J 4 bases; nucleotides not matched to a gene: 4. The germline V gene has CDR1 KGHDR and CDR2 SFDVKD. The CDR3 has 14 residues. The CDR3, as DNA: TGTGCCACCAGTGGACAGGGTGTGTACAATGAGCAGTTCTTC. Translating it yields CATSGQGVYNEQFF.

In nucleotides, the CDR3 is TGTGCCAGCAGTGAACAGGGGGCGCGGGAGACCCAGTACTTC. Its translation: CASSEQGARETQYF. The V gene is TRBV6-1, the J gene TRBJ2-5, with TRBD1 matching over 8 bases. Germline CDR1 is MNHNS and CDR2 is SASEGT. The V gene end was trimmed by 2 bases and the J gene end by 5 bases; junction bases not matched to a gene: 4. The CDR3 has 14 amino acids.

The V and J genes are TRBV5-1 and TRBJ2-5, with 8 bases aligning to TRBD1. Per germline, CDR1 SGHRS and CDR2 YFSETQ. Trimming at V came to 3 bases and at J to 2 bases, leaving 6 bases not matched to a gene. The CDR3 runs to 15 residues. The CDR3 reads CASSSRTGRQETQYF. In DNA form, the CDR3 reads TGCGCCAGCAGCTCCCGGACAGGGAGGCAAGAGACCCAGTACTTC.

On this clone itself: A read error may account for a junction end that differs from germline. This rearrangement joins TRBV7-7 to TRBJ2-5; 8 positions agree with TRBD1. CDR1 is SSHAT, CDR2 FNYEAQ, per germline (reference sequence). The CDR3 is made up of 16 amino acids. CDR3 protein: CASSLSSGTGQETQYF. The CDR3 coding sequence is TGTGCTAGCAGCTTATCTTCCGGGACAGGTCAAGAGACCCAGTACTTC.

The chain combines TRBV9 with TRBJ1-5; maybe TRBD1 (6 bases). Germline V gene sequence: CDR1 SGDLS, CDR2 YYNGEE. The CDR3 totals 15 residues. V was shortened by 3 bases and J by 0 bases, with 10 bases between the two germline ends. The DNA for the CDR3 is TGTGCCAGCAGCGCGGACAGCCATAGCAATCAGCCCCAGCATTTT. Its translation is CASSADSHSNQPQHF.

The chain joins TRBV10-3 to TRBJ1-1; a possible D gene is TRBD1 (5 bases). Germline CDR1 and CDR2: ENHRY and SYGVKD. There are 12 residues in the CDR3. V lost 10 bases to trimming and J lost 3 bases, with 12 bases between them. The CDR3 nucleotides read TGTGCCAGTACAGGTCGGGACACTGAAGCTTTCTTT. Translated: CASTGRDTEAFF.

The CDR3 sequence: CASSSQGALGGYTF. As DNA, the CDR3 is TGTGCCAGCAGTTCCCAGGGGGCATTGGGTGGCTACACCTTC. This sequence joins TRBV28 and TRBJ1-2; 8 bases align to TRBD1. The CDR3 spans 14 residues. Trimming took 4 bases from V and 7 from J; bases not matched to a gene: 8. Germline assignment: CDR1 MDHEN and CDR2 SYDVKM.